A selection of T cell receptor beta chains follows, all from one sample in a study of T-cell memory formation after mild COVID-19. One entry per CDR3 protein results from TCRdb running MiXCR on the 5' RACE reads. The data hold 470,000 or so distinct CDR3 sequences, with about 18% observed a single time. The sample was PBMCs or a T cell subset sorted from them (not recorded which). These receptor sequences come from an adult woman who had mild COVID-19 (a few samples of this study predate the infection). Cell type and time point are not known. Both conserved end residues are part of each CDR3. The D gene is left open where the match is weak. The size entry is marked missing in some rows and otherwise reads once, few, many or a size class.

TRBJ2-1	TRBV10-1	TRBD2	.	CASSASGGVGEQFF	TGCGCCAGCAGTGCTAGCGGGGGAGTCGGTGAGCAGTTCTTC
TRBJ2-7	TRBV27	.	few	CASRGGSYEQYF	TGTGCCAGCAGGGGGGGCTCCTACGAGCAGTACTTC
TRBJ2-7	TRBV10-1	.	few	CASTEVRRSYEQYF	TGCGCCAGCACAGAGGTACGGAGGTCCTACGAGCAGTACTTC
TRBJ2-5	TRBV5-1	.	medium-sized	CASSFGIQETQYF	TGTGCCAGCAGCTTCGGAATCCAAGAGACCCAGTACTTC
TRBJ2-1	TRBV12-3/TRBV12-4	.	few	CASSRNRVSTYNEQFF	TGTGCCAGCAGTCGTAACAGGGTTAGCACCTACAATGAGCAGTTCTTC
TRBJ2-1	TRBV7-2	TRBD1	.	CASSQPGQSYNEQFF	TGTGCCAGCAGCCAACCGGGACAGTCCTACAATGAGCAGTTCTTC
TRBJ1-2	TRBV12-3/TRBV12-4	.	few	CASSAKLYGYTF	TGTGCCAGCAGTGCAAAATTGTATGGCTACACCTTC
TRBJ1-4	TRBV15	.	.	CATSRVRVNEKLFF	TGTGCCACCAGCAGAGTCAGGGTTAATGAAAAACTGTTTTTT
TRBJ1-1	TRBV7-3	.	few	CASSANVPLQGNTEAFF	TGTGCCAGCAGCGCTAACGTCCCGTTGCAGGGGAACACTGAAGCTTTCTTT
TRBJ1-6	TRBV7-3	.	few	CASSLIDANSPLHF	TGTGCCAGCAGCTTAATCGACGCAAATTCACCCCTCCACTTT
TRBJ1-5	TRBV5-1	.	.	CASSPMGHSNQPQHF	TGCGCCAGCAGCCCCATGGGACATAGCAATCAGCCCCAGCATTTT
TRBJ2-2	TRBV15	.	.	CATSSRGNTGELFF	TGTGCCACCAGCAGTCGGGGGAACACCGGGGAGCTGTTTTTT
TRBJ2-3	TRBV9	TRBD2	.	CASSVAWTSGSTDTQYF	TGTGCCAGCAGCGTAGCCTGGACTAGCGGGAGCACAGATACGCAGTATTTT
TRBJ2-7	TRBV6-5	TRBD1	many	CASNHDRGSSYEQYF	TGTGCCAGCAACCACGACAGGGGAAGCTCCTACGAGCAGTACTTC
TRBJ2-3	TRBV6-4	TRBD2	many	CASSDSSGGADTQYF	TGTGCCAGCAGTGACTCTAGCGGGGGGGCCGATACGCAGTATTTT
TRBJ2-3	TRBV29-1	TRBD2	few	CSAGGGVGWDTQYF	TGCAGCGCTGGCGGGGGAGTAGGTTGGGATACGCAGTATTTT
TRBJ2-3	TRBV27	TRBD1	many	CASSSRTGERTDTQYF	TGTGCCAGCAGTTCCCGGACAGGGGAGAGGACAGATACGCAGTATTTT
TRBJ1-4	TRBV12-3/TRBV12-4	.	.	CASSVGSRGGSEKLFF	TGTGCCAGCAGCGTAGGATCGCGAGGGGGGAGTGAAAAACTGTTTTTT
TRBJ2-5	TRBV12-3/TRBV12-4	.	many	CASLNQGYQETQYF	TGTGCCAGCCTCAACCAGGGGTACCAAGAGACCCAGTACTTC
TRBJ1-4	TRBV12-3/TRBV12-4	TRBD1	.	CASSLRRQGGEKLFF	TGTGCCAGCAGTTTGCGCCGACAGGGGGGTGAAAAACTGTTTTTT
TRBJ2-1	TRBV6-2/TRBV6-3	TRBD2	.	CASRGTTYNEQFF	TGTGCCAGCAGGGGGACTACCTACAATGAGCAGTTCTTC
TRBJ2-1	TRBV28	TRBD1	.	CASSRPKTGVAYNEQFF	TGTGCCAGCAGTCGACCGAAAACAGGGGTGGCCTACAATGAGCAGTTCTTC
TRBJ2-3	TRBV20-1	.	few	CSAEAGAISLDTQYF	TGCAGTGCGGAGGCGGGGGCCATCTCGTTGGATACGCAGTATTTT
TRBJ2-7	TRBV20-1	TRBD2	.	CSARDPSGSYEQYF	TGCAGTGCTAGAGATCCTAGCGGGAGTTACGAGCAGTACTTC
TRBJ2-2	TRBV4-1	TRBD1	.	CASSQDLGQGLTGELFF	TGCGCCAGCAGCCAAGATTTAGGACAGGGACTTACCGGGGAGCTGTTTTTT
TRBJ2-5	TRBV20-1	TRBD2	few	CSASVYGPVAGPSETQYF	TGCAGTGCTAGTGTATATGGTCCTGTAGCGGGGCCCTCGGAGACCCAGTACTTC
TRBJ2-1	TRBV24-1	.	.	CATSDLGPGPQFF	TGTGCCACCAGTGATTTGGGGCCCGGGCCTCAGTTCTTC
TRBJ2-5	TRBV6-5	.	few	CASSFRRETQYF	TGTGCCAGCAGTTTTCGGAGGGAGACCCAGTACTTC
TRBJ2-3	TRBV5-1	.	.	CASRREWGPVDTQYF	TGCGCCAGCAGACGAGAATGGGGGCCGGTAGATACGCAGTATTTT
TRBJ2-1	TRBV7-2	TRBD1	.	CASSMTGNEQFF	TGTGCCAGCAGCATGACAGGGAATGAGCAGTTCTTC
TRBJ1-5	TRBV27	TRBD1	few	CASSPLGGGQPQHF	TGTGCCAGCAGTCCCCTGGGAGGGGGCCAGCCCCAGCATTTT
TRBJ2-1	TRBV29-1	.	few	CSVHPESSYNEQFF	TGCAGCGTCCACCCCGAAAGCTCCTACAATGAGCAGTTCTTC
TRBJ1-3	TRBV29-1	.	.	CSVVPNRAPGNTIYF	TGCAGCGTCGTTCCCAACAGGGCGCCTGGAAACACCATATATTTT
TRBJ2-2	TRBV5-1	TRBD2	many	CATGLAGDSGELFF	TGCGCCACCGGACTAGCGGGAGATTCCGGGGAGCTGTTTTTT
TRBJ2-7	TRBV19	.	.	CASRGGISYEQYF	TGTGCCAGTCGGGGCGGTATTTCTTACGAGCAGTACTTC
TRBJ2-4	TRBV23-1	.	few	CASSHDRDLAKNIQYF	TGCGCCAGCAGTCACGACCGTGACCTAGCCAAAAACATTCAGTACTTC
TRBJ1-1	TRBV5-1	.	few	CASSLAGALATEAFF	TGCGCCAGCAGCTTGGCTGGGGCCTTGGCCACTGAAGCTTTCTTT
TRBJ2-3	TRBV29-1	TRBD2	few	CSVEARDYLDTQYF	TGCAGCGTTGAAGCACGGGACTACCTAGATACGCAGTATTTT
TRBJ2-7	TRBV5-5	.	once	CASRQWGTYEQYF	TGTGCCAGCAGGCAGTGGGGGACCTACGAGCAGTACTTC
TRBJ2-1	TRBV7-3	TRBD2	few	CASSGAGTTYNEQFF	TGTGCCAGCAGCGGCGCCGGGACTACCTACAATGAGCAGTTCTTC
TRBJ2-2	TRBV4-1	.	.	CASSQEKRGGGTGELFF	TGCGCCAGCAGCCAAGAAAAACGGGGAGGGGGCACCGGGGAGCTGTTTTTT
TRBJ2-5	TRBV2	TRBD1	few	CASSAWTGGETQYF	TGTGCCAGCAGCGCCTGGACAGGGGGAGAGACCCAGTACTTC
TRBJ2-5	TRBV3-1	.	.	CASSLEGIKVF	TGTGCCAGCAGCCTCGAGGGCATCAAGGTCTTC
TRBJ2-5	TRBV12-5	.	.	CASGFQLRTEETQYF	TGTGCTAGTGGTTTCCAACTGAGGACAGAAGAGACCCAGTACTTC
TRBJ2-5	TRBV20-1	.	.	CSASRAPGETQYF	TGCAGTGCTAGTCGAGCGCCCGGGGAGACCCAGTACTTC
TRBJ2-3	TRBV7-2	.	.	CASSLDSTGGDTQYF	TGTGCCAGCAGCTTAGACAGCACAGGAGGAGATACGCAGTATTTT
TRBJ1-2	TRBV6-1	.	few	CASSEVGSGRYGYTF	TGTGCCAGCAGTGAAGTAGGGAGCGGCCGCTATGGCTACACCTTC
TRBJ1-1	TRBV16	TRBD1	few	CASSQIPWGTGGRDTEAFF	TGTGCCAGCAGCCAGATTCCTTGGGGGACAGGGGGCAGGGACACTGAAGCTTTCTTT
TRBJ2-3	TRBV5-6	TRBD2	.	CASSLMRGASTDTQYF	TGTGCCAGCAGCTTGATGCGGGGGGCCAGCACAGATACGCAGTATTTT
TRBJ2-7	TRBV7-6	.	few	CASSKGQPYSYEQYF	TGTGCCAGCAGCAAAGGACAGCCCTACTCCTACGAGCAGTACTTC
TRBJ2-2	TRBV9	TRBD2	.	CASSVDPSGRIGELFF	TGTGCCAGCAGCGTAGACCCTAGCGGGAGGATCGGGGAGCTGTTTTTT
TRBJ2-1	TRBV5-1	.	.	CASRGSQGPGPQFF	TGCGCCAGCAGAGGGTCCCAGGGCCCGGGTCCGCAGTTCTTC